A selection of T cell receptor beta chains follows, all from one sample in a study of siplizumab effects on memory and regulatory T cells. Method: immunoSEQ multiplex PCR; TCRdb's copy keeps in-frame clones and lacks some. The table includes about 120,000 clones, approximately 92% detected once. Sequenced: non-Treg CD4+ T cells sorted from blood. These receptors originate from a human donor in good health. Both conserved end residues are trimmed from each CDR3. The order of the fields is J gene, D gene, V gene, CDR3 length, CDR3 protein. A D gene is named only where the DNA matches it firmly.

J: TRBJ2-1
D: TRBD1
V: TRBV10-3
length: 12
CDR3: AISPGTGLQGQF

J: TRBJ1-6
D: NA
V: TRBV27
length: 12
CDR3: ASSFLDPNSPLH

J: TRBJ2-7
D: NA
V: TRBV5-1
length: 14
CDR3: ASSPRSGDLTYEQY

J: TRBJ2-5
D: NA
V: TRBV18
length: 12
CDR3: ASSPTSDSETQY

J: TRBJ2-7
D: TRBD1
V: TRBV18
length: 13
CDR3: ASSSAGTGVYEQY

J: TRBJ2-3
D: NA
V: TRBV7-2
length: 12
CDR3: ASTRRSSTDTQY

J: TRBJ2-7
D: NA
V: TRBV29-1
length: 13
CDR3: SVLYRPRSTYEQY

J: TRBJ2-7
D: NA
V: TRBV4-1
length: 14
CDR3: ASSPKGLGGVYEQY

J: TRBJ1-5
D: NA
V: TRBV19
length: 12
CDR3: ASSGQPLGQPQH

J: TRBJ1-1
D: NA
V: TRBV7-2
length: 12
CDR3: ASSGNRVNTEAF

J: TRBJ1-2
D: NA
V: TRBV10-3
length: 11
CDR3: ASSYSSNYGYT

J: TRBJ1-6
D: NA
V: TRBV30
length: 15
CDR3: AWIDGPGFSYNSPLH

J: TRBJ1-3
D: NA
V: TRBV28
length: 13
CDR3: ASSLFGGSGNTIY

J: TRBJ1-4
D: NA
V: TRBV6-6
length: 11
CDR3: ASRHDGNEKLF

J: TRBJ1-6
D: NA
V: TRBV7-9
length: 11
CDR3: ASSFPGDSPLH

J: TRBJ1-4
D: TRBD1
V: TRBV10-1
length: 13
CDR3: ASSEPGQGREKLF

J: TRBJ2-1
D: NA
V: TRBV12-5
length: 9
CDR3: ASGLEDEQF

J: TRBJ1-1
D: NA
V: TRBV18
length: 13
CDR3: ASSRGGTVYTEAF

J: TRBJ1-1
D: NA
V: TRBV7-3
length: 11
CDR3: ASSFSPNTEAF

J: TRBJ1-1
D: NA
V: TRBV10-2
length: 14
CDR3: ASSESGGRPNTEAF

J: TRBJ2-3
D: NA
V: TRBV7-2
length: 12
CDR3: ASSAGVSTDTQY

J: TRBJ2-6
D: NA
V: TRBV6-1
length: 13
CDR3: ASSEHVREANVLT

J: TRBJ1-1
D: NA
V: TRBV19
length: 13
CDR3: ASSTPGDLNTEAF

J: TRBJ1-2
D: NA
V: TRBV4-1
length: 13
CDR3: ASSQIRERDNGYT

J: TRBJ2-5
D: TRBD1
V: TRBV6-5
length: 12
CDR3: ASRDTTPGGTQY

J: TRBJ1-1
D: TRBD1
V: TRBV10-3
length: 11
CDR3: ATLGQLNTEAF

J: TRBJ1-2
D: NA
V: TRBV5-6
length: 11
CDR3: ASSFGNNYGYT

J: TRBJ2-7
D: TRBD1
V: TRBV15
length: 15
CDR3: ATSNGYGQGLGYEQY

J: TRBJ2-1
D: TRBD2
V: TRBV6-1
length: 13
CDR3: ASRNSGGDYNEQF

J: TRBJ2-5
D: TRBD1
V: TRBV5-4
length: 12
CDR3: ASSKDRGQETQY

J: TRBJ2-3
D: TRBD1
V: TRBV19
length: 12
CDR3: ASARDRAPDTQY

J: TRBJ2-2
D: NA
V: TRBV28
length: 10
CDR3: ASRPPSGELF

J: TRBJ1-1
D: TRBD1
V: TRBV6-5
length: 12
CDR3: ATSMDRQNTEAF

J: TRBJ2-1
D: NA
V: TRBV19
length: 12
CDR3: ASSIGWLGNEQF

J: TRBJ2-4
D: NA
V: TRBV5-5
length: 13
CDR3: ASSFLGVAKNIQY

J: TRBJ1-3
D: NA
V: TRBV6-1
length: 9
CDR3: ASSLENTIY

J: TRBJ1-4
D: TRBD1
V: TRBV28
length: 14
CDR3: ASTKDRGRISEKLF